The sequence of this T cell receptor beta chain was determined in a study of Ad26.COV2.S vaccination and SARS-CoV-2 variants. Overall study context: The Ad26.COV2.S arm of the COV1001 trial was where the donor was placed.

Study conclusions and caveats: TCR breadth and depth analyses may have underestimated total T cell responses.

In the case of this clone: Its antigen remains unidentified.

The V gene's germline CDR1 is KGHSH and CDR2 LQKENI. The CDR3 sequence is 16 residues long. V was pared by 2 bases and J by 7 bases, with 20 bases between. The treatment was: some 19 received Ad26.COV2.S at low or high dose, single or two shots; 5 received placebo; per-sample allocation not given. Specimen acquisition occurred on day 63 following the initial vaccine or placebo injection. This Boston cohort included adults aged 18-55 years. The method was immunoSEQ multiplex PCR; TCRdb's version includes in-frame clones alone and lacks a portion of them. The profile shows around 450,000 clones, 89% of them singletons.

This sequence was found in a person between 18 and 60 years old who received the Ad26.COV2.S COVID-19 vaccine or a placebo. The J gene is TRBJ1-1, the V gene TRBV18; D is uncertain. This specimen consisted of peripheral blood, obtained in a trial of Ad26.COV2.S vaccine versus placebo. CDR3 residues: CASSPTAAFRPLEAFF. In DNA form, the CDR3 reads TGTGCCAGCTCACCAACTGCGGCGTTTCGGCCCCTTGAAGCTTTCTTT.